This entry features one T cell receptor (beta chain) sequence. This entry is derived from a study of CD8+CD57+ T cells in acquired aplastic anemia. At the level of the study: An average of roughly 3 ug of DNA was obtained from sorted CD4+ and CD8+ cells.

Profiles of TCR beta VDJ and CDR3 were generated from a genomic DNA template. TCRdb re-derived calls from the reads in MiXCR, one entry per CDR3 protein. The table includes 200,000 to 250,000 distinct CDR3 sequences, roughly 35% detected once. This CDR3 comprises 16 residues. The junction had 10 bases not matched to a gene; V was cut back by 4 bases and J by 2 bases. Looked up from germline, CDR1 is SGDLS and CDR2 is YYNGEE. The rearrangement joins TRBV9 to TRBJ2-5, with TRBD2 identical over 8 bases. The sequence came from a human donor in good health, serving as a control. Sequenced sample: sorted CD4+, CD8+, or CD8+CD57+ T cells (not recorded which) from PBMCs. The DNA of the CDR3 is TGTGCCAGCAGCCCCCGCCGATTAGCGGGGCAAGAGACCCAGTACTTC. Translation gives CASSPRRLAGQETQYF.